Only one count was recorded for the clone carrying this TCR beta chain. If patients had autoimmune disease history or systemic immunosuppression, they were excluded. Patients had blood sampled at baseline and again on cycle 4 day 1 and cycle 7 day 1. Sequencing was performed with immunoSEQ multiplex PCR; in TCRdb, only in-frame clones are kept and a portion is missing. Among roughly 45,000 clones, around 85% were seen once, and the ten largest hold around 21%. The ends lost 3 bases at V and 5 bases at J; junction bases unmatched: 8. CDR1 is SGHVS, CDR2 FQNEAQ, per germline. The CDR3 runs to 15 residues. These data belong to a study of OX40 agonist ivuxolimab in advanced cancers. Study information: Ivuxolimab was administered intravenously to patients at 0.01 to 10 mg/kg every 2 weeks.

The clonotype was recovered from an adult with an advanced solid tumor such as melanoma, head and neck, liver or kidney cancer. The source material was CD4+ or CD8+ T cells sorted from blood, sampled in a trial of the OX40 agonist ivuxolimab. This chain uses TRBV7-8 with TRBJ2-7; 9 bases match TRBD1. CDR3 residues: CASSFGTGRLNEQYF. In DNA form, the CDR3 reads TGTGCCAGCAGCTTCGGGACAGGGAGATTGAACGAGCAGTACTTC.